This entry concerns a single T cell receptor (beta chain). These data originate in a study of response to subunit inactivated influenza vaccine. V shed 0 bases and J shed 4 bases, with 16 bases lying between them. Germline V gene sequence: CDR1 LGHDT, CDR2 YNNKEL (reference sequence). The CDR3 extends over 17 amino acids. Each CDR3 protein is one row after TCRdb ran MiXCR on the RT-PCR reads. Here the sample spans around 200,000 distinct CDR3 sequences, approximately 15% being singletons. The TCR sequence derives from a man aged 50 to 59 who received an inactivated influenza vaccine. The chain couples TRBV3-1 to TRBJ2-1; D perhaps matches TRBD1 (6 bases). This specimen consisted of CD8+ T cells sorted from PBMCs, obtained around 5 days after vaccination. The CDR3 sequence: CASSQDLKGQTYNEQFF. In DNA form, the CDR3 reads TGTGCCAGCAGCCAAGATTTAAAAGGACAGACGTACAATGAGCAGTTCTTC.